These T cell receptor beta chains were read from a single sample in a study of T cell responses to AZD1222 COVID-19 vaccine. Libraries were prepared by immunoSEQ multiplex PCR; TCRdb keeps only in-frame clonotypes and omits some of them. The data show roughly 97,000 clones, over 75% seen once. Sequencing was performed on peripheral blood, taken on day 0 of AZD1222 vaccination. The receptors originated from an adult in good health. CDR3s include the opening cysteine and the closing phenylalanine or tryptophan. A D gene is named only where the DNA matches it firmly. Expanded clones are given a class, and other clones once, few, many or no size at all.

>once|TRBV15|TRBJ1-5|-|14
TGTGCCACCAGCAGAGATGGGGGGATTCAGCCCCAGCATTTT
CATSRDGGIQPQHF
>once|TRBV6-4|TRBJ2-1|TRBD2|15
TGTGCCAGCAGTGATAGTGGGGGGGACTACAATGAGCAGTTCTTC
CASSDSGGDYNEQFF
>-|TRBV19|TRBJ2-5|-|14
TGTGCCAGTAGTATTGGGGGGGGGCGAGAGACCCAGTACTTC
CASSIGGGRETQYF
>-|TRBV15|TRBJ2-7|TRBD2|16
TGTGCCACCAGCAGAGCTAGCGGGGGGGTCCGCGGCGAGCAGTACTTC
CATSRASGGVRGEQYF
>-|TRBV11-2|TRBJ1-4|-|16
TGTGCCAGCAGCCCGCGGGTCGGGACGCATAATGAAAAACTGTTTTTT
CASSPRVGTHNEKLFF
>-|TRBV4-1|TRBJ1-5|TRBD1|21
TGCGCCAGCAGCCAAGATAAGTTCGGGACAGGGGGCGCAGGAGGGGATCAGCCCCAGCATTTT
CASSQDKFGTGGAGGDQPQHF
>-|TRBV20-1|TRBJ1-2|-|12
TGCAGTGCTAGTGCCGGACTGATTGGCTACACCTTC
CSASAGLIGYTF
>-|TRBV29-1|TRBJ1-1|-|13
TGCAGCGTTGAGCGGCAGCTGAACACTGAAGCTTTCTTT
CSVERQLNTEAFF
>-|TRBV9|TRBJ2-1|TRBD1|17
TGTGCCAGCAGCGTCAACTTTCCGGGGACAGGTTACAATGAGCAGTTCTTC
CASSVNFPGTGYNEQFF
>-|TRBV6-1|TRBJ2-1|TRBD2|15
TGTGCCAGCAGTGAGCGGGGGGGCTTTGGCGATGAGCAGTTCTTC
CASSERGGFGDEQFF
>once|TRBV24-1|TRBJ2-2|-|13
TGTGCCACCAGTGATTGGGGTAGCGGGGAGCTGTTTTTT
CATSDWGSGELFF
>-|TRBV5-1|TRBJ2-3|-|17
TGCGCCAGCAGCTTAGGGGTGGGGGACGCACGCCCAGATACGCAGTATTTT
CASSLGVGDARPDTQYF
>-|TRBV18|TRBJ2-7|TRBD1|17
TGTGCCAGCTCACTCCTAATTTTGGGACAGGGGGGGTACGAGCAGTACTTC
CASSLLILGQGGYEQYF
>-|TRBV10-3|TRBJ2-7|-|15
TGTGCCATCAGTGAGTCGGGAAGTGGCGGGTACGAGCAGTACTTC
CAISESGSGGYEQYF
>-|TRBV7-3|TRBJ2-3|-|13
TGTGCCAGCAGCTTTTCTTTTCCAGATACGCAGTATTTT
CASSFSFPDTQYF
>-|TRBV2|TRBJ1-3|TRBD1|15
TGTGCCAGCAGTGAAGAAGGACAGGGCGGAAACACCATATATTTT
CASSEEGQGGNTIYF
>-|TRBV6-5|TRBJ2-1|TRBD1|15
TGTGCCAGCAGCTTCGACAGGGATCAGTACAATGAGCAGTTCTTC
CASSFDRDQYNEQFF
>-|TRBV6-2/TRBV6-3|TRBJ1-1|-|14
TGTGCCAGCAGTCGCCGGGACAAGAACACTGAAGCTTTCTTT
CASSRRDKNTEAFF
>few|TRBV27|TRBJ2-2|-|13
TGTGCCAGCAGTTTAGGGTGGGACGGGGAGCTGTTTTTT
CASSLGWDGELFF
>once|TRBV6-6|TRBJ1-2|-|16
TGTGCCAGCAGACTAACCTCGGGACACATTATCTCTGGCTACACCTTC
CASRLTSGHIISGYTF
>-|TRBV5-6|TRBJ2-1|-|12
TGTGCCAGCAGCCCCGGGACGAATGAGCAGTTCTTC
CASSPGTNEQFF
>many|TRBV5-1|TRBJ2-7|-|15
TGCGCCAGCAGCTTGGATACAGGGCGGTCCTACGAGCAGTACTTC
CASSLDTGRSYEQYF
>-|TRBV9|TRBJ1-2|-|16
TGTGCCAGCAGCGTTGGTTCGGCAGACCCGAACTATGGCTACACCTTC
CASSVGSADPNYGYTF
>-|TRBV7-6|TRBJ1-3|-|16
TGTGCCAGCAGCTTAGGGGGGGCTTACTCTGGAAACACCATATATTTT
CASSLGGAYSGNTIYF
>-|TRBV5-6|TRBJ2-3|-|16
TGTGCCAGCAGCTTTTACGCGGCAGGGGCGGTCGGTACGCAGTATTTT
CASSFYAAGAVGTQYF
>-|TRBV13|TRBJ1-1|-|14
TGTGCCAGCAGCGTGGGACCGAGAGGGCCTGAAGCTTTCTTT
CASSVGPRGPEAFF
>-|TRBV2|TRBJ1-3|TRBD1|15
TGTGCCAGCCGGGACAGAGCCCGAACTGGAAACACCATATATTTT
CASRDRARTGNTIYF
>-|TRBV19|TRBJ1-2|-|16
TGTGCCAGTACCCTTTCCCCGGGCCCTTCCTACTATGGCTACACCTTC
CASTLSPGPSYYGYTF
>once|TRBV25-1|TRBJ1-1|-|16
TGTGCCAGCAGTGAAGGGAAGGGCGTGGAGAACACTGAAGCTTTCTTT
CASSEGKGVENTEAFF